These 13 T cell receptor beta chains share one sample of origin, sequenced in a study of sequential checkpoint blockade in melanoma. Data came from immunoSEQ multiplex PCR; TCRdb stores just in-frame clones and leaves some out. This sample carries some 8,000 clones, roughly 90% of them seen once, and the ten largest clones take about 14%. Treatment here: randomized to nivolumab then ipilimumab (arm A) or the reverse (arm B). The sequences come from CD8+ T cells sorted from blood (inferred from file names), collected from a patient given nivolumab and ipilimumab in sequence. The receptor set was obtained from a human donor with melanoma.

The chain has TRBV4-1 and TRBJ1-5; 7 positions agree with TRBD1. Germline loops: CDR1 MGHRA, CDR2 YSYEKL. This CDR3 contains 15 residues. V dropped 4 bases and J dropped 0; count of bases not matched to a gene: 3. The CDR3 region has the DNA TGCGCCAGCAGCCTAAACAGGGGTAGCAATCAGCCCCAGCATTTT. Translating gives CASSLNRGSNQPQHF.

DNA of the CDR3: TGTGCCATCAGTGCCGACAGACTGAGCAATCAGCCCCAGCATTTT. Protein: CAISADRLSNQPQHF. This chain joins TRBV10-3 and TRBJ1-5, with D perhaps TRBD1 (5 bases). Trimming stripped 4 bases from V and 1 base from J, with 11 bases between. Germline CDR1 ENHRY, CDR2 SYGVKD. The CDR3 runs to 15 residues.

V usage is TRBV7-2 and J usage is TRBJ1-3; D not resolved. The CDR3 is 14 residues long. V was trimmed by 1 base and J by 2 bases, leaving 6 bases between them. Germline CDR1 reads SGHTA; CDR2 reads FQGNSA. The CDR3 reads CASSLVPAGNTIYF. CDR3 bases: TGTGCCAGCAGCTTAGTACCAGCTGGAAACACCATATATTTT.

The CDR3 DNA reads as TGTGCCAGCAGACCAGACACTAACTATGGCTACACCTTC. Its translation: CASRPDTNYGYTF. The V call is TRBV6-5, the J call TRBJ1-2; D gene ambiguous. Germline assignment: CDR1 MNHEY and CDR2 SVGAGI. Trimming removed 6 bases at V and 0 bases at J, with 8 bases between. The CDR3 length is 13 residues.

This clone was counted once. The V gene is TRBV5-6, the J gene TRBJ2-7; D call uncertain. Germline CDR1 is SGHDT and CDR2 is YYEEEE. V was trimmed by 0 bases and J by 2 bases, leaving 6 bases between them. This CDR3 is 13 amino acids long. CDR3 nucleotide sequence: TGTGCCAGCAGCTTGGGCACAACCTACGAGCAGTACTTC. This sequence encodes CASSLGTTYEQYF.

V and J are TRBV4-2 and TRBJ1-1; D not certain. The germline V gene encodes CDR1 LGHNA and CDR2 YNFKEQ. V was clipped by 0 bases and J by 3 bases, with 5 bases between them. The length of the CDR3 is 13 residues. CDR3 in amino acids: CASSQDPYTEAFF. CDR3 DNA: TGTGCCAGCAGCCAAGACCCCTACACTGAAGCTTTCTTT.

The V and J genes are TRBV9 and TRBJ2-5; TRBD1 matches 7 bases. The ends lost 2 bases at V and 0 bases at J; junction bases unmatched: 4. The CDR3 sequence is 15 residues long. Germline CDR1 reads SGDLS; CDR2 reads YYNGEE. The CDR3 nucleotides are TGTGCCAGCAGCGTTGCCGGGACAGACCAAGAGACCCAGTACTTC. It encodes CASSVAGTDQETQYF.

The chain has TRBV4-2 and TRBJ1-1; D is unresolved. CDR1 is LGHNA and CDR2 is YNFKEQ in the germline V gene. V shed 0 bases and J shed 7 bases, with 12 bases lying between them. The CDR3 has 14 residues. CDR3 region: CASSQDRGYGEAFF. The CDR3 DNA is TGTGCCAGCAGCCAAGATCGGGGATACGGTGAAGCTTTCTTT.

This chain uses TRBV30 with TRBJ2-7, with 9 positions matching TRBD2. The CDR3 runs to 14 residues. V lost 1 base, J lost 5 bases, and 6 bases stayed unmatched. Germline CDR1 GTSNPN, CDR2 SVGIG (reference sequence). The CDR3 sequence: CAWSGSGSTHEQYF. The CDR3 bases are TGTGCCTGGAGTGGTAGCGGGAGTACCCACGAGCAGTACTTC.

The rearrangement uses TRBV11-3 and TRBJ1-4; D is possibly TRBD1 (5 bases). This CDR3 is 15 amino acids long. Germline CDR1 is SGHNT and CDR2 is YENEEA. V lost 5 bases and J lost 6, with 16 bases in between. CDR3: CASSPRGGKDEKLFF. In nucleotides, the CDR3 is TGTGCCAGCAGCCCCCGGGGGGGGAAGGATGAAAAACTGTTTTTT.

This clone has more than one count but fewer than ten. V gene TRBV5-1 combines with J gene TRBJ1-2, with D maybe TRBD1 (5 bases). V dropped 0 bases and J dropped 6 bases, with 12 bases sitting between them. The germline V gene encodes CDR1 SGHRS and CDR2 YFSETQ. The CDR3 length is 14 residues. The CDR3 DNA follows: TGCGCCAGCAGCTTGGGGCGGGGGATGGATGGCTACACCTTC. Amino acids: CASSLGRGMDGYTF.

The genes are TRBV27 and TRBJ1-2; weak D call: TRBD1 (5 bases). Looked up from germline, CDR1 is MNHEY and CDR2 is SMNVEV (reference sequence). The germline V and J ends were trimmed by 6 bases and 4 bases, with 6 bases remaining between them. The CDR3 covers 11 residues. CDR3 region: CASRDSYGYTF. Written as DNA, the CDR3 is TGTGCCAGCAGAGACAGCTATGGCTACACCTTC.

This chain joins TRBV7-9 and TRBJ1-1; D not resolved. The ends were cut back, 5 bases at V and 6 bases at J, with 13 bases in the middle. This CDR3 is 13 amino acids long. CDR1 is SEHNR, CDR2 FQNEAQ, per germline (reference sequence). DNA for the CDR3: TGTGCCAGCAGCCCGCTGGCTAGCTCTGAAGCTTTCTTT. Amino acid sequence: CASSPLASSEAFF.